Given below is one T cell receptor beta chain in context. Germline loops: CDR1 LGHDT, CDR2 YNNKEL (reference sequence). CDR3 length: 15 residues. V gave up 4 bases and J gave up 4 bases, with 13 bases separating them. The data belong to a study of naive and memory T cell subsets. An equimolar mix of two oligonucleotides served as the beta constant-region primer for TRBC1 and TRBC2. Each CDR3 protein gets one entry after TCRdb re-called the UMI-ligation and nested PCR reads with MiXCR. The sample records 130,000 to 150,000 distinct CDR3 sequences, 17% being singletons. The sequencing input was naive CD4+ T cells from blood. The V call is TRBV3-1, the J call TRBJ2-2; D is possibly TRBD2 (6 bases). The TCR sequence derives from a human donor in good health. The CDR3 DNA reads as TGTGCCAGCAGCCTGGGCGGGGACCTCACCGGGGAGCTGTTTTTT. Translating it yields CASSLGGDLTGELFF.